This T cell receptor beta chain was found in a study of T cell responses to AZD1222 COVID-19 vaccine. About the study: The analysis combined second doses at about 4 or about 12 weeks. Findings and limits, study-wide: CD4 TCRs linked to vaccination spanned spike, dominating at 160-218 and 743-854.

TCRdb keeps only in-frame clones here, not all; method: immunoSEQ multiplex PCR. Found here are tens of thousands of clones, roughly 90% of them singletons; the top ten hold about a tenth. Only a few counts were recorded for this clone. The target antigen is unknown. Trimming removed 1 base from V and 3 bases from J, with 13 bases in between. CDR3 size: 16 residues. Per germline, CDR1 SGHVS and CDR2 FNYEAQ. The sample in question was peripheral blood, obtained on day 0 of AZD1222 vaccination. This receptor was obtained from an adult in good health. This rearrangement joins TRBV7-6 to TRBJ1-5; possible D gene TRBD1, 5 bases. CDR3 sequence reads: CASSLEQGANNQPQHF. The CDR3 coding sequence is TGTGCCAGCAGCTTAGAACAAGGGGCAAACAATCAGCCCCAGCATTTT.